The rows below give T cell receptor beta chains drawn from one sample of a study of T cell changes during pregnancy in multiple sclerosis. Measured with immunoSEQ multiplex PCR; TCRdb has only the in-frame clones, and not every one. This table holds roughly 93,000 clones, approximately 90% found once. The sample was peripheral blood, taken in the first trimester of pregnancy. Receptors were obtained from a female donor in good health, enrolled as a control in a pregnancy study. The CDR3 runs from the conserved cysteine through the conserved F or W. Each record gives: clone size, J gene, V gene, D gene, CDR3 DNA, CDR3 protein. D genes are given only for firm matches. Only part of the rows carry a size: once, few, many, or a class if the clone is expanded.

clone_size: -
j_call: TRBJ2-5
v_call: TRBV5-1
d_call: -
cdr3_nt: TGCGCCAGCTCCCTCTCACCCCTAGTTAGCCAAGAGACCCAGTACTTC
cdr3_aa: CASSLSPLVSQETQYF

clone_size: few
j_call: TRBJ1-6
v_call: TRBV4-1
d_call: -
cdr3_nt: TGCGCCAGCAGCCACGCGGGGCCTTATAATTCACCCCTCCACTTT
cdr3_aa: CASSHAGPYNSPLHF

clone_size: -
j_call: TRBJ1-5
v_call: TRBV4-1
d_call: -
cdr3_nt: TGCGCCAGCAGCCAAACCTTCACAGGGAAAGGTCAGCCCCAGCATTTT
cdr3_aa: CASSQTFTGKGQPQHF

clone_size: few
j_call: TRBJ2-2
v_call: TRBV25-1
d_call: -
cdr3_nt: TGTGCCAGCAAAGGGGCAGGGGAAACCGGGGAGCTGTTTTTT
cdr3_aa: CASKGAGETGELFF

clone_size: -
j_call: TRBJ2-1
v_call: TRBV29-1
d_call: -
cdr3_nt: TGCAGCGTCCCGCCCTCGGGGGACTCCTACAATGAGCAGTTCTTC
cdr3_aa: CSVPPSGDSYNEQFF

clone_size: -
j_call: TRBJ2-1
v_call: TRBV7-2
d_call: -
cdr3_nt: TGTGCCAGCAGCTTAATGGGGAGGAATGAGCAGTTCTTC
cdr3_aa: CASSLMGRNEQFF

clone_size: once
j_call: TRBJ1-5
v_call: TRBV19
d_call: -
cdr3_nt: TGTGCCAGTAGTGTACAGGATAAGGGCAATCAGCCCCAGCATTTT
cdr3_aa: CASSVQDKGNQPQHF

clone_size: -
j_call: TRBJ2-3
v_call: TRBV29-1
d_call: TRBD2
cdr3_nt: TGCAGCGCCCTTAGCGGGGGGGCGAGAGATACGCAGTATTTT
cdr3_aa: CSALSGGARDTQYF

clone_size: -
j_call: TRBJ2-4
v_call: TRBV19
d_call: TRBD2
cdr3_nt: TGTGCCAGTAGTATAGTGGAGGGAGGGGTCAAAAACATTCAGTACTTC
cdr3_aa: CASSIVEGGVKNIQYF

clone_size: -
j_call: TRBJ1-2
v_call: TRBV27
d_call: -
cdr3_nt: TGTGCCAGCAGTTTCAGCTCGACACCTAACTATGGCTACACCTTC
cdr3_aa: CASSFSSTPNYGYTF

clone_size: few
j_call: TRBJ1-5
v_call: TRBV2
d_call: -
cdr3_nt: TGTGCCAGCAGTGAGGGCTACAGGGCGAGGCAGCCCCAGCATTTT
cdr3_aa: CASSEGYRARQPQHF

clone_size: -
j_call: TRBJ1-4
v_call: TRBV7-9
d_call: -
cdr3_nt: TGTGCCAGCAGCCCCTCCCCGGGTGAAAAACTGTTTTTT
cdr3_aa: CASSPSPGEKLFF

clone_size: -
j_call: TRBJ1-2
v_call: TRBV19
d_call: TRBD1
cdr3_nt: TGTGCCAGTAGGGACAGGGCGTCCTATGGCTACACCTTC
cdr3_aa: CASRDRASYGYTF

clone_size: -
j_call: TRBJ1-1
v_call: TRBV11-2
d_call: -
cdr3_nt: TGTGCCAGCAGCGAGGACAGAGGGATTAAGGCTTTCTTT
cdr3_aa: CASSEDRGIKAFF

clone_size: -
j_call: TRBJ1-1
v_call: TRBV25-1
d_call: TRBD1
cdr3_nt: TGTGCCAGCAGTGAATCGGCAGGGGGCATAAAGGACACTGAAGCTTTCTTT
cdr3_aa: CASSESAGGIKDTEAFF

clone_size: -
j_call: TRBJ2-7
v_call: TRBV6-1
d_call: -
cdr3_nt: TGTGCCAGCAGTGAATGGTCCTTAGAGGGCCCCTACGAGCAGTACTTC
cdr3_aa: CASSEWSLEGPYEQYF

clone_size: -
j_call: TRBJ2-7
v_call: TRBV4-1
d_call: TRBD1
cdr3_nt: TGCGCCAGCAGCTCGACCGGGACAGGGGGTTCGTACGAGCAGTACTTC
cdr3_aa: CASSSTGTGGSYEQYF